This T cell receptor (beta chain) emerged from a study of identical twins. CDR1 SQVTM and CDR2 ANQGSEA come from the germline V gene. CDR3 size: 14 residues. Trimming took off 6 bases at V and 6 bases at J, with 20 bases between the two ends. MiXCR was run by TCRdb on the 5' RACE reads, yielding one entry per CDR3 protein. The sample contains approximately 1.8 million distinct CDR3 sequences, roughly a third of which appear only once. The source of this sequence is a newborn girl in good health. The specimen sequenced was cord blood. This chain uses TRBV29-1 with TRBJ1-1; D perhaps matches TRBD1 (5 bases). The CDR3, as DNA: TGCAGCGTCCCATCACGGGACTCTTTCTCTGAAGCTTTCTTT. Amino acids: CSVPSRDSFSEAFF. The whole variable domain, remainder taken from reference TRBV29-1 and TRBJ1-1, is SAVISQKPSRDICQRGTSLTIQCQVDSQVTMMFWYRQQPGQSLTLIATANQGSEATYESGFVIDKFPISRPNLTFSTLTVSNMSPEDSSIYLCSVPSRDSFSEAFFGQGTRLTVV.